Shown below are 10 T cell receptor beta chains from a single sample sequenced in a study of control samples from healthy donors and cancer patients. Clones were read by immunoSEQ multiplex PCR, and TCRdb kept only the in-frame ones, dropping some. The top ten clones hold about 7% of a sample with approximately 99,000 clones, 70% to 85% of them seen once. What was sequenced was blood. The receptor source for this set is a man younger than 35 in good health.

The chain combines TRBV7-9 with TRBJ1-1, with D maybe TRBD1 (5 bases). This CDR3 is 14 amino acids long. Germline CDR1 is SEHNR and CDR2 is FQNEAQ (reference sequence). The V end lost 3 bases, the J end lost 1 base, and 9 bases lay between the germline ends. The CDR3 spells CASSFEGRNTEAFF. The CDR3 DNA is TGTGCCAGCAGCTTCGAGGGGAGGAACACTGAAGCTTTCTTT.

V is TRBV5-1 and J is TRBJ2-3; D remains ambiguous. V was pared by 5 bases and J by 0 bases, with 16 bases between. The CDR3 has 16 residues. Per the germline V gene, CDR1 is SGHRS and CDR2 is YFSETQ. The CDR3 bases are TGCGCCAGCAGGCAAGGGTCATATACTAGCACAGATACGCAGTATTTT. Encoded protein: CASRQGSYTSTDTQYF.

V usage is TRBV5-1 and J usage is TRBJ1-5; tentatively, D is TRBD1 (5 bases). Germline assignment: CDR1 SGHRS and CDR2 YFSETQ. The CDR3 contains 14 residues. V was shortened by 0 bases and J by 5 bases, with 9 bases between the two germline ends. Written as DNA, the CDR3 is TGCGCCAGCAGCTTGGGGTGGGGGGATCAGCCCCAGCATTTT. It specifies CASSLGWGDQPQHF.

There are a few counts of this clone. The chain has TRBV7-9 and TRBJ1-2; the D is unclear. Deletions cut 10 bases from V and 3 bases from J, with 18 bases between. This CDR3 spans 14 amino acids. CDR1 and CDR2 (germline): SEHNR, FQNEAQ (reference sequence). In DNA form, the CDR3 reads TGTGCCACCCGGACGGGGATTGGCGACTATGGCTACACCTTC. It specifies CATRTGIGDYGYTF.

V gene TRBV6-5 combines with J gene TRBJ1-1; 9 bases are shared with TRBD1. Trimming took 6 bases from V and 2 from J; bases not matched to a gene: 7. This CDR3 comprises 15 residues. Germline V gene sequence: CDR1 MNHEY, CDR2 SVGAGI. CDR3 in amino acids: CASRDRDRVNTEAFF. CDR3 sequence (DNA): TGTGCCAGCAGGGACCGGGACAGGGTAAACACTGAAGCTTTCTTT.

The genes are TRBV9 and TRBJ2-1; 8 nucleotides line up with TRBD2. This CDR3 has 16 residues. CDR1 and CDR2 from the germline V gene are SGDLS and YYNGEE. With V trimmed by 5 bases and J by 9 bases, 16 bases remained unmatched. CDR3 DNA: TGTGCCAGCAGTCTAGGGGGTAGCGGGGTTCAAAGTGAGCAGTTCTTC. Translating gives CASSLGGSGVQSEQFF.

Notes on this clone: Other nucleotide sequences in the sample specify the same CDR3. The gene calls are TRBV27 and TRBJ1-1, with D unclear. Trimming cost V 6 bases and J 5 bases, with 10 bases left between them. This CDR3 has 12 residues. The germline V gene encodes CDR1 MNHEY and CDR2 SMNVEV (reference sequence). CDR3 residues: CASRSTGTEAFF. CDR3 DNA sequence: TGTGCCAGCAGGTCGACGGGGACTGAAGCTTTCTTT.

The chain combines TRBV5-8 with TRBJ1-5, with unresolved D. V gave up 5 bases and J gave up 7 bases, with 13 bases separating them. CDR1 SGHTS and CDR2 YDEGEE come from the germline V gene. The CDR3 length is 13 residues. The CDR3 sequence is CASRPPGIQPQHF. CDR3 DNA: TGTGCCAGCAGGCCTCCGGGAATACAGCCCCAGCATTTT.

The chain links TRBV10-3 to TRBJ1-2, with no clear D. The germline V gene encodes CDR1 ENHRY and CDR2 SYGVKD. CDR3 size: 15 residues. Trimming pared 0 bases from V and 0 bases from J, leaving 8 bases between. CDR3 bases: TGTGCCATCAGTGAGTCCGCCTACCCTAACTATGGCTACACCTTC. It codes for CAISESAYPNYGYTF.

The chain joins TRBV28 to TRBJ2-7, with TRBD1 identical over 9 bases. This CDR3 has 14 amino acids. The germline V gene encodes CDR1 MDHEN and CDR2 SYDVKM. V was clipped by 6 bases and J by 3 bases; unmatched bases: 6. CDR3 DNA: TGTGCCAGCAGCTTGGGGACAGGGAGCTACGAGCAGTACTTC. This codes for CASSLGTGSYEQYF.